A selection of T cell receptor beta chains follows, all from one sample in a study of OX40 agonist ivuxolimab in advanced cancers. TCRdb's table, derived via immunoSEQ multiplex PCR, lists solely in-frame clones and lacks some. The sample has 65,000 to 90,000 clones; around 90% are singletons. The sample consisted of CD4+ or CD8+ T cells sorted from blood, taken in a trial of the OX40 agonist ivuxolimab. Source of these receptors: an adult with an advanced solid tumor such as melanoma, head and neck, liver or kidney cancer. Both conserved end residues are part of each CDR3. Each record gives: clone size, D gene, J gene, V gene, CDR3 protein, CDR3 DNA. The D gene is left open where the match is weak. Where a row states a size, it is once, few, many or the class of an expanded clone; other rows omit it.

>NA|TRBD1|TRBJ1-5|TRBV4-1
CASSQQWPGQGFQPQHF
TGCGCCAGCAGCCAGCAATGGCCGGGACAGGGGTTTCAGCCCCAGCATTTT
>NA|NA|TRBJ1-1|TRBV5-1
CASSLAGGNTEAFF
TGCGCCAGCAGCTTGGCCGGGGGGAACACTGAAGCTTTCTTT
>NA|NA|TRBJ1-1|TRBV9
CASSVVGDGATEAFF
TGTGCCAGCAGCGTAGTTGGGGATGGGGCCACTGAAGCTTTCTTT
>NA|NA|TRBJ1-6|TRBV5-1
CASSLALEGRSPLHF
TGCGCCAGCAGCTTGGCCCTTGAAGGGAGGTCACCCCTCCACTTT
>NA|NA|TRBJ2-2|TRBV21-1
CASSRLAGENTGELFF
TGTGCCAGCAGCCGACTAGCGGGAGAGAACACCGGGGAGCTGTTTTTT
>NA|NA|TRBJ2-1|TRBV7-9
CASSTRDSNYNEQFF
TGTGCCAGCAGTACCCGGGACTCCAACTACAATGAGCAGTTCTTC
>few|NA|TRBJ2-1|TRBV7-7
CASSLYRAQYNEQFF
TGTGCTAGCAGCTTATACAGGGCCCAGTACAATGAGCAGTTCTTC
>NA|TRBD1|TRBJ2-7|TRBV15
CATSISDRDNEQYF
TGTGCCACCAGTATCTCGGACAGGGATAATGAGCAGTACTTC
>NA|NA|TRBJ2-5|TRBV4-2
CASSQEGGTMTQYF
TGTGCCAGCAGCCAAGAAGGCGGAACAATGACCCAGTACTTC
>NA|NA|TRBJ1-5|TRBV21-1
CASRGSNQPQHF
TGTGCCAGCAGGGGGTCCAATCAGCCCCAGCATTTT
>NA|NA|TRBJ1-4|TRBV6-5
CASKRQPLNEKLFF
TGTGCCAGCAAGCGACAGCCGCTTAATGAAAAACTGTTTTTT
>few|NA|TRBJ2-7|TRBV6-1
CASRYYEQYF
TGTGCCAGCAGATACTACGAGCAGTACTTC
>NA|NA|TRBJ2-1|TRBV27
CASYWKRRSYNEQFF
TGTGCCAGCTATTGGAAGCGGCGCTCCTACAATGAGCAGTTCTTC
>once|NA|TRBJ1-2|TRBV7-3
CASGEDANYGYTF
TGTGCCAGCGGGGAGGACGCTAACTATGGCTACACCTTC
>few|NA|TRBJ2-7|TRBV7-6
CASSLGEPYEQYF
TGTGCCAGCAGCTTAGGAGAGCCCTACGAGCAGTACTTC
>NA|TRBD1|TRBJ2-7|TRBV28
CASSLGQGVREQYF
TGTGCCAGCAGTTTGGGACAGGGTGTTCGCGAGCAGTACTTC
>NA|NA|TRBJ2-1|TRBV20-1
CSARDGINKFF
TGCAGTGCTAGAGATGGCATTAATAAGTTCTTC
>few|TRBD2|TRBJ2-5|TRBV4-1
CASSQRLAGERETQYF
TGCGCCAGCAGCCAGAGACTAGCGGGTGAACGAGAGACCCAGTACTTC
>few|TRBD2|TRBJ2-3|TRBV28
CAISSPGLAGSTDTQYF
TGTGCCATCTCCTCCCCGGGACTAGCGGGAAGCACAGATACGCAGTATTTT
>few|TRBD2|TRBJ2-5|TRBV7-9
CASSRTSGMGETQYF
TGTGCCAGCAGCCGGACTAGCGGGATGGGGGAGACCCAGTACTTC
>NA|NA|TRBJ2-3|TRBV19
CASTSPGADTQYF
TGTGCCAGTACCAGCCCGGGCGCAGATACGCAGTATTTT
>NA|NA|TRBJ2-4|TRBV10-3
CAISEPGQGAKNIQYF
TGTGCCATCAGTGAGCCAGGTCAGGGGGCCAAAAACATTCAGTACTTC
>NA|TRBD2|TRBJ2-3|TRBV27
CASSTRTSGRILRADTQYF
TGTGCCAGCAGTACCCGGACTAGCGGGAGGATCTTGCGGGCAGATACGCAGTATTTT